This T cell receptor (beta chain) was sequenced in a study of OX40 agonist ivuxolimab in advanced cancers. At the level of the study: Earlier treatment with anti-PD-1, anti-PD-L1 or anti-CTLA-4 was permitted, and less than 50% had received some.

The CDR3 totals 15 residues. The ends lost 0 bases at V and 3 bases at J; junction bases unmatched: 4. The germline gives CDR1 SGDLS, CDR2 YYNGEE. Assay used: immunoSEQ multiplex PCR; TCRdb lists only in-frame clones, some missing. The sample consists of around 9,900 clones, roughly 70% of them appearing once. The chain uses TRBV9 and TRBJ2-3; 7 nucleotides align to TRBD2. This receptor was taken from an adult with an advanced solid tumor such as melanoma, head and neck, liver or kidney cancer. The starting material was CD4+ or CD8+ T cells sorted from blood, obtained in a trial of the OX40 agonist ivuxolimab. CDR3 protein: CASSVDGRGTDTQYF. The CDR3 DNA follows: TGTGCCAGCAGCGTAGATGGGAGGGGAACAGATACGCAGTATTTT.